Here is one T cell receptor beta chain with its context. Its matching antigen is unknown. Other DNA sequences from this sample encode an identical CDR3 as well. The sample comes from a study of cytomegalovirus exposure and HLA in healthy donors. Study-wide results and limits: Looking again later, the authors saw that most CMV-associated TCR beta chains seemed HLA-restricted. Fewer N-insertions (relative to the approximately 700-donor mean) were reportedly seen in an Asian-associated ancestry cluster in a later analysis. One cluster of highly shared sequence variants probably arose as a sequencing artifact.

The CDR3 extends over 14 amino acids. Trimming left V 5 bases short and J 2 bases short, with 13 bases between. Germline values: CDR1 SGHRS, CDR2 YFSETQ. Healthy bone marrow donors made up the cohort. Both 60 Vbeta primers and 13 Jbeta primers went into the PCR. Profiling relied on immunoSEQ multiplex PCR, and the TCRdb table lists in-frame clones only, not all of them. The sample records about 160,000 clones, roughly 85% being singletons. The sequenced sample consisted of PBMCs. The chain combines TRBV5-1 with TRBJ2-5; tentative D call: TRBD1 (7 bases). The TCR was taken from a young man in good health and CMV-seropositive. Written as DNA, the CDR3 is TGCGCCAGCAGTCTTGCGGGACAGCAAGAGACCCAGTACTTC. It codes for CASSLAGQQETQYF.